The rows below give T cell receptor beta chains drawn from one sample of a study of response to subunit inactivated influenza vaccine. TCRdb re-derived calls from the RT-PCR reads in MiXCR, one entry per CDR3 protein. The data hold 450,000 to 600,000 distinct CDR3 sequences, with about 7.2% observed a single time. The sequences come from PBMCs from blood, collected about 23 months after vaccination. Receptors originate from a man aged 50-75 years who received an inactivated influenza vaccine. The CDR3 runs from the conserved cysteine through the conserved F or W. Each record gives: J gene, V gene, D gene, clone size, CDR3 DNA, CDR3 protein. D genes are given only for firm matches. Rows may omit the clone size; those that give it use once, few, many or a size class.

J gene: TRBJ2-7; V gene: TRBV7-2; D gene: NA; clone size: few; CDR3 DNA: TGTGCCAGCAGCTTAGGGGGTGTAGGGGGGATCTCATACGAGCAGTACTTC; CDR3 protein: CASSLGGVGGISYEQYF
J gene: TRBJ2-3; V gene: TRBV20-1; D gene: NA; clone size: NA; CDR3 DNA: TGCAGTGCTACATTCAGGGGAGGTAGCACAGATACGCAGTATTTT; CDR3 protein: CSATFRGGSTDTQYF
J gene: TRBJ2-7; V gene: TRBV25-1; D gene: TRBD1; clone size: NA; CDR3 DNA: TGTGCCAGCAGGCCAGGGGGATCGATCTACGAGCAGTACTTC; CDR3 protein: CASRPGGSIYEQYF
J gene: TRBJ2-3; V gene: TRBV4-3; D gene: TRBD2; clone size: many; CDR3 DNA: TGCGCCAGCAGCCAAGATCCCCTACTAGCGGGTAGGGCAGATACGCAGTATTTT; CDR3 protein: CASSQDPLLAGRADTQYF
J gene: TRBJ2-1; V gene: TRBV20-1; D gene: TRBD2; clone size: NA; CDR3 DNA: TGCAGTGCTAGCGGGAGGCGCTCCTACAATGAGCAGTTCTTC; CDR3 protein: CSASGRRSYNEQFF
J gene: TRBJ1-1; V gene: TRBV20-1; D gene: NA; clone size: few; CDR3 DNA: TGCAGTGCTAGTTTCGAGGTGAACACTGAAGCTTTCTTT; CDR3 protein: CSASFEVNTEAFF
J gene: TRBJ2-1; V gene: TRBV27; D gene: NA; clone size: few; CDR3 DNA: TGTGCCAGCAAGTCAGGGCGTAGTAGCTCCTACAATGAGCAGTTCTTC; CDR3 protein: CASKSGRSSSYNEQFF
J gene: TRBJ2-2; V gene: TRBV12-3/TRBV12-4; D gene: TRBD2; clone size: many; CDR3 DNA: TGTGCCAGCAGTAGAAGGCGGGGGGGCCGTACCGGGGAGCTGTTTTTT; CDR3 protein: CASSRRRGGRTGELFF
J gene: TRBJ1-1; V gene: TRBV28; D gene: NA; clone size: many; CDR3 DNA: TGTGCCAGCAGTTTCCTAATCAACACTGAAGCTTTCTTT; CDR3 protein: CASSFLINTEAFF
J gene: TRBJ2-3; V gene: TRBV6-5; D gene: TRBD2; clone size: many; CDR3 DNA: TGTGCCAGCAAATTACTAGCGGGGAAATCTAGCACAGATACGCAGTATTTT; CDR3 protein: CASKLLAGKSSTDTQYF
J gene: TRBJ2-2; V gene: TRBV6-1; D gene: TRBD2; clone size: NA; CDR3 DNA: TGTGCCAGCAGTCATAGCGGGGTGGACACCGGGGAGCTGTTTTTT; CDR3 protein: CASSHSGVDTGELFF
J gene: TRBJ2-7; V gene: TRBV6-2/TRBV6-3; D gene: TRBD2; clone size: many; CDR3 DNA: TGTGCCAGCAGTTACCTGACTAGCGGGACTTCCTACGAGCAGTACTTC; CDR3 protein: CASSYLTSGTSYEQYF
J gene: TRBJ1-5; V gene: TRBV19; D gene: TRBD1; clone size: NA; CDR3 DNA: TGTGCCAGTAGTATATGGGACAGGGATAGGCAGCCCCAGCATTTT; CDR3 protein: CASSIWDRDRQPQHF
J gene: TRBJ2-5; V gene: TRBV11-1; D gene: NA; clone size: NA; CDR3 DNA: TGTGCCAGCAGCAACCGGTGGGGGCTCGCCGGGAGCCGGGAGACCCAGTACTTC; CDR3 protein: CASSNRWGLAGSRETQYF
J gene: TRBJ2-3; V gene: TRBV29-1; D gene: NA; clone size: NA; CDR3 DNA: TGCAGCGTTGGCGTGGGAGGGGGAACAGATACGCAGTATTTT; CDR3 protein: CSVGVGGGTDTQYF
J gene: TRBJ2-7; V gene: TRBV10-1; D gene: NA; clone size: NA; CDR3 DNA: TGCGCCAGCAGTGCCGGCGGGACGGCCTACGAGCAGTACTTC; CDR3 protein: CASSAGGTAYEQYF
J gene: TRBJ2-3; V gene: TRBV4-3; D gene: TRBD1; clone size: NA; CDR3 DNA: TGCGCCAGCAGCATCACACACAGGGGCCTCACAGATACGCAGTATTTT; CDR3 protein: CASSITHRGLTDTQYF
J gene: TRBJ1-5; V gene: TRBV7-9; D gene: NA; clone size: NA; CDR3 DNA: TGTGCCAGTACACAGGGTGGTAGCAATCAGCCCCAGCATTTT; CDR3 protein: CASTQGGSNQPQHF
J gene: TRBJ2-7; V gene: TRBV6-5; D gene: TRBD2; clone size: many; CDR3 DNA: TGTGCCAGCAGTTACGGCGGGGGGTCCTACGAGCAGTACTTC; CDR3 protein: CASSYGGGSYEQYF
J gene: TRBJ2-2; V gene: TRBV5-1; D gene: NA; clone size: many; CDR3 DNA: TGCGCCAGCAGCTTGGACGGACAGCTTGAAGTGTTTTTT; CDR3 protein: CASSLDGQLEVFF
J gene: TRBJ1-2; V gene: TRBV11-1; D gene: NA; clone size: few; CDR3 DNA: TGTGCCAGCAGCCATGCCATCGACGGATATGGCTACACCTTC; CDR3 protein: CASSHAIDGYGYTF
J gene: TRBJ2-2; V gene: TRBV4-3; D gene: NA; clone size: many; CDR3 DNA: TGCGCCAGCAGCCGGGTTGATGGCGTCACCGGGGAGCTGTTTTTT; CDR3 protein: CASSRVDGVTGELFF
J gene: TRBJ1-5; V gene: TRBV12-3/TRBV12-4; D gene: NA; clone size: many; CDR3 DNA: TGTGCCAGCAGTTTATCGGGGGTTGTAAGTCAGCCCCAGCATTTT; CDR3 protein: CASSLSGVVSQPQHF
J gene: TRBJ2-1; V gene: TRBV12-3/TRBV12-4; D gene: NA; clone size: NA; CDR3 DNA: TGTGCCAGCAGTTTCATTAGCGCGTCCAATGAGCAGTTCTTC; CDR3 protein: CASSFISASNEQFF
J gene: TRBJ2-7; V gene: TRBV15; D gene: NA; clone size: NA; CDR3 DNA: TGTGCCACCAGCAGAGATGACCCCGCGTTTGAGCAGTACTTC; CDR3 protein: CATSRDDPAFEQYF
J gene: TRBJ2-7; V gene: TRBV5-1; D gene: NA; clone size: many; CDR3 DNA: TGCGCCAGCAGCTTGGGGACGGACTTCCACGAGCAGTACTTC; CDR3 protein: CASSLGTDFHEQYF
J gene: TRBJ2-7; V gene: TRBV7-9; D gene: TRBD1; clone size: few; CDR3 DNA: TGTGCCAGCAGCTTATGGACAGGGAACCTCTACGAGCAGTACTTC; CDR3 protein: CASSLWTGNLYEQYF
J gene: TRBJ2-3; V gene: TRBV12-3/TRBV12-4; D gene: TRBD1; clone size: NA; CDR3 DNA: TGTGCCAGCACCCAGGGGGCGGGAGATACGCAGTATTTT; CDR3 protein: CASTQGAGDTQYF
J gene: TRBJ1-3; V gene: TRBV29-1; D gene: NA; clone size: few; CDR3 DNA: TGCAGCGTTGAAGGCACTGGAAACACCATATATTTT; CDR3 protein: CSVEGTGNTIYF
J gene: TRBJ2-5; V gene: TRBV7-2; D gene: NA; clone size: few; CDR3 DNA: TGTGCCAGCAGCCAAGTTGCGCAGGTCAATCCCCAGTACTTC; CDR3 protein: CASSQVAQVNPQYF
J gene: TRBJ2-1; V gene: TRBV12-3/TRBV12-4; D gene: TRBD2; clone size: many; CDR3 DNA: TGTGCCAGCAGTCCTAGCGGGGGACTAAATGAGCAGTTCTTC; CDR3 protein: CASSPSGGLNEQFF
J gene: TRBJ2-1; V gene: TRBV9; D gene: NA; clone size: few; CDR3 DNA: TGTGCCAGCAGCGTAATGGAGCACAACACCAATGAGCAGTTCTTC; CDR3 protein: CASSVMEHNTNEQFF
J gene: TRBJ2-2; V gene: TRBV4-2; D gene: TRBD2; clone size: NA; CDR3 DNA: TGTGCCAGCAGCCCATTCGGACTAGCGGGAGGGCCAGTTTACGAACGCACCGGGGAGCTGTTTTTT; CDR3 protein: CASSPFGLAGGPVYERTGELFF
J gene: TRBJ2-1; V gene: TRBV3-1; D gene: TRBD2; clone size: NA; CDR3 DNA: TGTGCCAGCAGCCTAAGCGGGGGAAACTACAATGAGCAGTTCTTC; CDR3 protein: CASSLSGGNYNEQFF
J gene: TRBJ2-3; V gene: TRBV7-2; D gene: TRBD1; clone size: NA; CDR3 DNA: TGTGCCAGCAGCCACGGACAGGGGACAGATACGCAGTATTTT; CDR3 protein: CASSHGQGTDTQYF
J gene: TRBJ2-3; V gene: TRBV6-5; D gene: TRBD1; clone size: NA; CDR3 DNA: TGTGCCAGCAGTTACACAGCGACCGGGACAGGAACAGATACGCAGTATTTT; CDR3 protein: CASSYTATGTGTDTQYF
J gene: TRBJ1-1; V gene: TRBV10-3; D gene: NA; clone size: few; CDR3 DNA: TGTGCCATCAGTGACCCGATTCGGGGAAGCACTGAAGCTTTCTTT; CDR3 protein: CAISDPIRGSTEAFF
J gene: TRBJ1-2; V gene: TRBV6-4; D gene: NA; clone size: few; CDR3 DNA: TGTGCCAGCAGCCAGGGCGCTGGCTACACCTTC; CDR3 protein: CASSQGAGYTF
J gene: TRBJ2-3; V gene: TRBV7-9; D gene: TRBD1; clone size: many; CDR3 DNA: TGTGCCAGCAGCCCCTGGGACAGGGAAAACACAGATACGCAGTATTTT; CDR3 protein: CASSPWDRENTDTQYF
J gene: TRBJ2-3; V gene: TRBV7-3; D gene: TRBD1; clone size: NA; CDR3 DNA: TGTGCCAGCAGCACCGACAGGGCCCCAGATACGCAGTATTTT; CDR3 protein: CASSTDRAPDTQYF
J gene: TRBJ2-7; V gene: TRBV7-2; D gene: NA; clone size: few; CDR3 DNA: TGTGCCAGCAGCTTAGCGGGAGCCTTCGGCTACGAGCAGTACTTC; CDR3 protein: CASSLAGAFGYEQYF
J gene: TRBJ1-5; V gene: TRBV18; D gene: NA; clone size: many; CDR3 DNA: TGTGCCAGCTCAGAAGAGCAGGCTTCCAATCAGCCCCAGCATTTT; CDR3 protein: CASSEEQASNQPQHF
J gene: TRBJ1-2; V gene: TRBV11-2; D gene: NA; clone size: once; CDR3 DNA: TGTGCCAGTGGGCCGGTGATGGACTATGGCTACACCTTC; CDR3 protein: CASGPVMDYGYTF
J gene: TRBJ1-2; V gene: TRBV20-1; D gene: NA; clone size: few; CDR3 DNA: TGCAGTGCGAGACAGACCTGGGACTATGGCTACACCTTC; CDR3 protein: CSARQTWDYGYTF
J gene: TRBJ2-1; V gene: TRBV5-1; D gene: NA; clone size: few; CDR3 DNA: TGCGCCAGCAGCGCGCAGGGTAGTGAGCAGTTCTTC; CDR3 protein: CASSAQGSEQFF